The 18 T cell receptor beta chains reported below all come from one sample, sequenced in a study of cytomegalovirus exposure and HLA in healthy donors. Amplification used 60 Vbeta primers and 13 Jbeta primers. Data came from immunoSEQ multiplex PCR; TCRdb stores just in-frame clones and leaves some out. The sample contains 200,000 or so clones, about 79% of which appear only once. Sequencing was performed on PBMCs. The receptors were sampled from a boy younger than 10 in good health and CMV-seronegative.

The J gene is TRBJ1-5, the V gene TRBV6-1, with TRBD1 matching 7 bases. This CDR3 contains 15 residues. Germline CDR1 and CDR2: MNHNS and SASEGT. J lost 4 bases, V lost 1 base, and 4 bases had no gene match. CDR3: CASSEVKGANQPQHF. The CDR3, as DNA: TGTGCCAGCAGTGAAGTGAAGGGGGCGAATCAGCCCCAGCATTTT.

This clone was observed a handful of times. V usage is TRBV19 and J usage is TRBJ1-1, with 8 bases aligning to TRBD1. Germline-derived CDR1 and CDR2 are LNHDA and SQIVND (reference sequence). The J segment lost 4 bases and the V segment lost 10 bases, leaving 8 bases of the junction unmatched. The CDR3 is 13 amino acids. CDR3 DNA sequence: TGTGCCACCCAGGCGACAGGGGTCACTGAAGCTTTCTTT. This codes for CATQATGVTEAFF.

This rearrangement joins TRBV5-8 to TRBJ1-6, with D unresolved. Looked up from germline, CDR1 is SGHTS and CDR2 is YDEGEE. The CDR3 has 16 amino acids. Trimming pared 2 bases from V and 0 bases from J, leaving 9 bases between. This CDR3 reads CASSFSSSSYNSPLHF. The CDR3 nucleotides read TGTGCCAGCAGCTTTAGTTCTAGCTCCTATAATTCACCCCTCCACTTT.

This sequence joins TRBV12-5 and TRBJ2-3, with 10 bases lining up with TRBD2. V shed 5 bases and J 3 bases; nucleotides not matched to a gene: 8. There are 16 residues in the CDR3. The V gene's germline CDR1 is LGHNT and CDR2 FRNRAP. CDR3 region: CASGLQRGGPTDTQYF. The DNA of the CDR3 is TGTGCTAGTGGTCTCCAGCGGGGGGGCCCTACAGATACGCAGTATTTT. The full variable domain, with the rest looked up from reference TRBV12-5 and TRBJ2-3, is DARVTQTPRHKVTEMGQEVTMRCQPILGHNTVFWYRQTMMQGLELLAYFRNRAPLDDSGMPKDRFSAEMPDATLATLKIQPSEPRDSAVYFCASGLQRGGPTDTQYFGPGTRLTVL.

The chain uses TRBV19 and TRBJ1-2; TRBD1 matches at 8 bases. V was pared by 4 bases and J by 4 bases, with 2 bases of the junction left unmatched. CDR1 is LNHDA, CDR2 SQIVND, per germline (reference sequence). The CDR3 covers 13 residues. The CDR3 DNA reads TGTGCCAGTAGTAGGGACAGGAGCTATGGCTACACCTTC. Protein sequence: CASSRDRSYGYTF.

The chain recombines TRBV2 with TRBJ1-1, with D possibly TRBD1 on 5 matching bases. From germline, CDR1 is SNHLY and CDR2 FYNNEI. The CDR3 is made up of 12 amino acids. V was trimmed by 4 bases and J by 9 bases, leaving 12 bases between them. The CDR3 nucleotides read TGTGCCAGCAGTGTCCTAAGACAGCAAGCTTTCTTT. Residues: CASSVLRQQAFF.

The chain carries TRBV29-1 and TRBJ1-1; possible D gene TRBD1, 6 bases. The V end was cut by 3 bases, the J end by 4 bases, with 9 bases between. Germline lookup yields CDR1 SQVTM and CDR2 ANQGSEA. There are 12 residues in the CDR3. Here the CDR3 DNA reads TGCAGCGTTGAGGGGGCCGTCACTGAAGCTTTCTTT. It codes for CSVEGAVTEAFF. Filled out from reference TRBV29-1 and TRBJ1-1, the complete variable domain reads SAVISQKPSRDICQRGTSLTIQCQVDSQVTMMFWYRQQPGQSLTLIATANQGSEATYESGFVIDKFPISRPNLTFSTLTVSNMSPEDSSIYLCSVEGAVTEAFFGQGTRLTVV.

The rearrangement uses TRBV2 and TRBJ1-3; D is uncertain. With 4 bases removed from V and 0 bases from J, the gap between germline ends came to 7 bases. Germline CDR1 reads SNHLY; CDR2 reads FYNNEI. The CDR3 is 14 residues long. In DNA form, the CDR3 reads TGTGCCAGCAGTGGCGGAAGCTCTGGAAACACCATATATTTT. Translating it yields CASSGGSSGNTIYF.

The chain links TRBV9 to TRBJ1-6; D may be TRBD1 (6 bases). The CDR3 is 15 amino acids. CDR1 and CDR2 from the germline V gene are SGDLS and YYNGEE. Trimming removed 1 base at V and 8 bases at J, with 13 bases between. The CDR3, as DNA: TGTGCCAGCAGCGTACTTGGACAGAGGGATTCACCCCTCCACTTT. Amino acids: CASSVLGQRDSPLHF.

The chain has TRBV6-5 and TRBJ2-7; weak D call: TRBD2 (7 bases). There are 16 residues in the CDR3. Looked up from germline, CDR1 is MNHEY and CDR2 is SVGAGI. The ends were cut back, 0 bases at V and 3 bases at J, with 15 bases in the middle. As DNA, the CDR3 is TGTGCCAGCAGTTACTCGAGGGCAAGGGGGGGCTACGAGCAGTACTTC. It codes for CASSYSRARGGYEQYF.

CDR3 in amino acids: CASSLSGQGAGGYTF. CDR3 sequence (DNA): TGCGCCAGCAGCTTGTCGGGACAGGGGGCAGGTGGCTACACCTTC. The J gene is TRBJ1-2, the V gene TRBV5-1; 12 bases line up with TRBD1. Germline CDR1 and CDR2: SGHRS and YFSETQ. The V and J ends lost 1 base and 7 bases, in that order; junction bases with no gene match: 5. The CDR3 is 15 residues long.

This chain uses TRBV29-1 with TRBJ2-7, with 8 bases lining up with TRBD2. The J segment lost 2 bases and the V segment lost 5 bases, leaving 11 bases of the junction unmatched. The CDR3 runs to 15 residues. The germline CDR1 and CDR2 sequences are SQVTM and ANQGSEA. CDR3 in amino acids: CSVLDIRGGAYEQYF. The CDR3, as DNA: TGCAGCGTTCTTGATATTCGGGGGGGCGCCTACGAGCAGTACTTC.

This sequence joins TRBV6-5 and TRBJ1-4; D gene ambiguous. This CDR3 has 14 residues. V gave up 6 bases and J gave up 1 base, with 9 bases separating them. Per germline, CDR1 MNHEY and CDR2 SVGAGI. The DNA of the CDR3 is TGTGCCAGCAGCTATATCGGAACTAATGAAAAACTGTTTTTT. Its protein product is CASSYIGTNEKLFF.

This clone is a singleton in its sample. CDR3 amino acids: CASSYRGQGQPQHF. CDR3 DNA: TGTGCCAGCAGTTACAGGGGGCAGGGTCAGCCCCAGCATTTT. The chain couples TRBV27 to TRBJ1-5, with 9 bases fitting TRBD1. Germline lookup yields CDR1 MNHEY and CDR2 SMNVEV (reference sequence). V was clipped by 4 bases and J by 6 bases; unmatched bases: 4. The CDR3 extends over 14 amino acids.

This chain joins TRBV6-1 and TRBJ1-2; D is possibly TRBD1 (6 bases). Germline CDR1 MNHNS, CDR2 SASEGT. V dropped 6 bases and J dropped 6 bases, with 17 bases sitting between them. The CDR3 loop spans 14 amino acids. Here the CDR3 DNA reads TGTGCCAGCAGGATTGAAAACAGGGAGCATGGCTACACCTTC. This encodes CASRIENREHGYTF.

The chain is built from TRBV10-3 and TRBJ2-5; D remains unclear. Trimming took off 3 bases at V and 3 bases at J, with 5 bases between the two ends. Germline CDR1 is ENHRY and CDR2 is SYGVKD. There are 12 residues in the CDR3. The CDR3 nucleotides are TGTGCCATCAGTGACAGTAAAGAGACCCAGTACTTC. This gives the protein CAISDSKETQYF.

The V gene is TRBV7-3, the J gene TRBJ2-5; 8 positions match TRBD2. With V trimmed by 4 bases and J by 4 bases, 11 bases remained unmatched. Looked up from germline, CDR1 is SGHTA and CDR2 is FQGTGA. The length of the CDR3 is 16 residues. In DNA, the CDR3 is TGTGCCAGCAGCTCCACGGGTTCGGGGGGGCGAGAGACCCAGTACTTC. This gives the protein CASSSTGSGGRETQYF. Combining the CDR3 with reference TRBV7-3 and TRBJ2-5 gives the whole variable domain GAGVSQTPSNKVTEKGKYVELRCDPISGHTALYWYRQSLGQGPEFLIYFQGTGAADDSGLPNDRFFAVRPEGSVSTLKIQRTERGDSAVYLCASSSTGSGGRETQYFGPGTRLLVL.

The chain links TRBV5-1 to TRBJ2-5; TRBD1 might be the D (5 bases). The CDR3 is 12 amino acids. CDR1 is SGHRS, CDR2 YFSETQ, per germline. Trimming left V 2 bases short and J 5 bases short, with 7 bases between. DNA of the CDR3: TGCGCCAGCAGCTTAGGGGTGGAGACCCAGTACTTC. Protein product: CASSLGVETQYF. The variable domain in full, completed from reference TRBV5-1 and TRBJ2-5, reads KAGVTQTPRYLIKTRGQQVTLSCSPISGHRSVSWYQQTPGQGLQFLFEYFSETQRNKGNFPGRFSGRQFSNSRSEMNVSTLELGDSALYLCASSLGVETQYFGPGTRLLVL.